This T cell receptor beta chain was recorded in a study of blood T cell repertoires in COVID-19. Study details: The United States, Italy and Spain were the sources of the acute and convalescent COVID-19 samples. PBMCs, B-cell-depleted T cells, or T cells were the source of the cDNA or gDNA that made up the material.

In the authors' methods: Nucleated cell number was recorded as an estimate derived from reference gene primer amplification. Sequencing was performed with immunoSEQ multiplex PCR; in TCRdb, only in-frame clones are kept and a portion is missing. V and J calls and clone size follow that table, whereas D and trimming were derived from the DNA. Among over 45,000 clones listed, about 86% were seen once. V lost 3 bases and J 4 bases, leaving 18 bases between the germline ends. This CDR3 is built from 16 residues. The germline gives CDR1 MGHDK, CDR2 SYGVNS. This rearrangement joins TRBV25-1 to TRBJ1-1, with D possibly TRBD1 on 6 matching bases. This clonotype was sampled from a woman aged 80 or older with acute or convalescent COVID-19. Sample: peripheral blood. CDR3: CASSEAKGTGLTEAFF. CDR3 DNA: TGTGCCAGCAGTGAGGCTAAGGGAACAGGGCTCACTGAAGCTTTCTTT.